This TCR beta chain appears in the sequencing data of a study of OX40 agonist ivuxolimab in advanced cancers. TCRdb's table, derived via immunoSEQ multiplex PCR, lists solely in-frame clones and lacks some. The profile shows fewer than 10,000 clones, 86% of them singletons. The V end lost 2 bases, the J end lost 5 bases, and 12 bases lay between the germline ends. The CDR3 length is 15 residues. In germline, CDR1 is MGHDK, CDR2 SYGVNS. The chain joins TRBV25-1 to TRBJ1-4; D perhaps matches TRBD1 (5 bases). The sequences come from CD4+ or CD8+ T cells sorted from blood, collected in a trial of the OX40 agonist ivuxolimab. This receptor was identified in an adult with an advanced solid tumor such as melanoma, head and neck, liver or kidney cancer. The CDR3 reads CASSEGGRRNEKLFF. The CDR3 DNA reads TGTGCCAGCAGTGAAGGGGGACGGCGGAATGAAAAACTGTTTTTT.